This T cell receptor beta chain originates from a study of blood T cell repertoires in COVID-19 (dated by TCRdb to 2018 to 2021). Study-wide context: Samples covering the acute and convalescent phases of COVID-19 were provided by collaborators in the United States, Italy and Spain. Subjects who had been exposed to COVID-19, were actively infected with it, or had recovered from it provided the deeply sampled blood TCRbeta repertoires that made up the dataset. HLA class I and class II types, where available, came from metadata supplied by the sample provider rather than from assay-based typing. Sample metadata almost always included a de-identified subject ID, COVID-19 status, age in years and sex. Samples came from the ongoing ImmuneRACE study (first 160 participants) plus 1,254 subjects from 6 global collaborators. The repertoires were made available in a free public database intended to serve as a resource for research on the immune response to SARS-CoV-2. The prospective study material was composed of cDNA or gDNA derived from T cells, B-cell-depleted T cells, or PBMCs.

At one collaborating source in Seattle, patients were enrolled during active infection and were followed longitudinally through the course of disease. Each collaborating institution followed its own protocols to collect whole blood in K2EDTA tubes. For TCRbeta analysis, collaborators shipped samples as frozen whole blood, isolated PBMCs, or DNA extracted from either of those sample types. TCRbeta CDR3 regions were amplified from genomic DNA by means of the immunoSEQ Assay, a bias-controlled multiplex PCR. As for how the authors treated the data: Nucleated cell counts per sample were estimated from amplification of reference gene primers within the assay. To quantify the absolute abundance of each unique TCRbeta CDR3 rearrangement, sequence reads were collapsed and filtered. For each sample, productive Simpson clonality was calculated as the square root of Simpson's diversity index across productive rearrangements. The immuneACCESS repertoire file appears here via TCRdb, limited to in-frame rearrangements. These files lack a portion of the clones; in checked studies, under half of the deficit traces to unresolved V genes, and the cause of the others is not known. V and J calls and clone size follow that table, whereas D and trimming were derived from the DNA. The sample table contains about 300,000 clones; only one count was recorded for roughly 88% of them. The ten biggest clones cover approximately 1.6% of the sample.

General conclusions and limits of the study: The quantity of clinical and demographic metadata differed by source and by participant and was supplied without curation.

The germline V gene specifies SNHLY as CDR1 and FYNNEI as CDR2. The CDR3 numbers 14 residues from cysteine through phenylalanine. The read is trimmed to its CDR3 DNA, 42 bases read in frame from base 1. V is reduced by 1 base and J by 4 bases, leaving a spacing of 10 bases between them. Concerning this clone: The clone's antigen remains unknown. Per-base qualities were not stored, and no clone one base away is much larger.

This clonotype was sampled from a woman in her twenties or thirties with COVID-19, enrolled during active disease. The V and J segments used are TRBV2 and TRBJ1-2; D gene: possibly TRBD1, on 5 matching bases. The sequenced sample was peripheral blood. In nucleotides, the sequence is TGTGCCAGCAGTGAAGGGCAGGGTGGCTATGGCTACACCTTC. Translation gives CASSEGQGGYGYTF.